The 3 T cell receptor beta chains in this list originate from one sample, sequenced in a study of PD-1 blockade in classical Hodgkin lymphoma. The sample's time point: cycle 4 day 1 (C4D1), after 6 weeks of nivolumab. Relapse was seen in all patients after autologous stem cell transplantation, and brentuximab vedotin exposure was variable. Measured with immunoSEQ multiplex PCR; TCRdb has only the in-frame clones, and not every one. The table records approximately 110,000 clones, roughly 90% of them present only once. Source: peripheral blood mononuclear cells (PBMCs), taken before the fourth cycle of nivolumab. Receptor source: a human donor with classical Hodgkin lymphoma.

This clone has only a few counts. The chain carries TRBV14 and TRBJ1-1; a possible D gene is TRBD1 (6 bases). The CDR3 is 14 amino acids. The V end was cut by 4 bases, the J end by 7 bases, with 16 bases between. CDR1 is SGHDN, CDR2 FVKESK, per germline. The CDR3 DNA sequence: TGTGCCAGCAGCCCACTCCCGGGGGCCGGTGAAGCTTTCTTT. It encodes CASSPLPGAGEAFF.

V and J are TRBV30 and TRBJ2-1; D not certain. Trimming removed 5 bases from V and 6 bases from J, with 17 bases in between. Germline V lookup: CDR1 GTSNPN, CDR2 SVGIG (reference sequence). This CDR3 has 14 residues. CDR3 in DNA: TGTGCCTGGGGACCGGGTTCGATGGTCAATGAGCAGTTCTTC. It codes for CAWGPGSMVNEQFF.

This clone was seen more than once but under ten times. The chain employs TRBV29-1 and TRBJ2-7, with 8 bases that match TRBD1. V lost 1 base to trimming and J lost 2 bases; unmatched junction nucleotides: 7. Germline CDR1 and CDR2: SQVTM and ANQGSEA. CDR3 length equals 15 residues. The CDR3 bases are TGCAGCGTTGAAGGGGCGGACAGGGACCCCTACGAGCAGTACTTC. Protein sequence: CSVEGADRDPYEQYF.